These 25 T cell receptor beta chains were sequenced from one sample in a study of cytomegalovirus exposure and HLA in healthy donors. PCR was performed using 60 Vbeta and 13 Jbeta primers. TCRdb's table, derived via immunoSEQ multiplex PCR, lists solely in-frame clones and lacks some. The sample lists some 130,000 clones, roughly 77% occurring once. Source material: PBMCs. The receptors were gathered from a woman in her forties in good health and CMV-seropositive.

With regard to this clone: Other DNA sequences in this specimen translate into the identical CDR3. This chain joins TRBV5-6 and TRBJ2-4, with D unclear. V gave up 4 bases and J gave up 1 base, with 9 bases separating them. The CDR3 runs to 14 residues. Looked up from germline, CDR1 is SGHDT and CDR2 is YYEEEE. The CDR3 loop is CASSPSGAKNIQYF. CDR3 in DNA: TGTGCCAGCAGCCCTTCCGGGGCCAAAAACATTCAGTACTTC.

The genes are TRBV6-5 and TRBJ2-7, with D possibly matching TRBD2 (5 bases). The V end lost 6 bases, the J end lost 6 bases, and 15 bases lay between the germline ends. The CDR3 consists of 13 residues. Germline lookup yields CDR1 MNHEY and CDR2 SVGAGI. CDR3 loop: CASSPSRGCEQYF. Here the CDR3 DNA reads TGTGCCAGCAGCCCCTCACGGGGTTGCGAGCAGTACTTC.

This rearrangement joins TRBV5-4 to TRBJ1-2, with a tentative D call TRBD1 (5 bases). Trimming stripped 0 bases from V and 6 bases from J, with 15 bases between. The length of the CDR3 is 15 residues. Per germline, CDR1 SGHNT and CDR2 YYREEE (reference sequence). The CDR3 nucleotides are TGTGCCAGCAGCTTGGTGTTCGGCAGGGAGGATGGCTACACCTTC. Translated: CASSLVFGREDGYTF.

The J gene is TRBJ2-7, the V gene TRBV27; tentative D call: TRBD2 (6 bases). The germline V and J ends were trimmed by 8 bases and 3 bases, with 20 bases remaining between them. Germline V gene sequence: CDR1 MNHEY, CDR2 SMNVEV (reference sequence). The CDR3 has 15 amino acids. The CDR3 region is CASGAGPPPHYEQYF. The CDR3 DNA is TGTGCCAGCGGGGCGGGACCACCGCCTCACTACGAGCAGTACTTC.

The V gene is TRBV6-5, the J gene TRBJ2-5, with D unresolved. Germline CDR1 and CDR2: MNHEY and SVGAGI. V was clipped by 3 bases and J by 10 bases, with 9 bases between them. This CDR3 is built from 11 residues. The CDR3 protein is CASSYIGLQYF. CDR3 coding DNA: TGTGCCAGCAGTTATATTGGCCTCCAGTACTTC.

CDR3 loop: CASTTGTGNTGELFF. CDR3 nucleotides: TGTGCCAGCACCACCGGGACAGGGAACACCGGGGAGCTGTTTTTT. J is TRBJ2-2 and V is TRBV27, with 8 bases matching TRBD1. The ends lost 7 bases at V and 1 base at J; junction bases unmatched: 5. CDR1 and CDR2 (germline): MNHEY, SMNVEV (reference sequence). The CDR3 has 15 amino acids.

The V call is TRBV11-2, the J call TRBJ1-1, with unresolved D. This CDR3 is 13 amino acids long. The V gene lost 7 bases and the J gene lost 5 bases, with 14 bases spanning the gap. CDR1 is SGHAT, CDR2 FQNNGV, per germline. The CDR3 DNA reads TGTGCCAGCAAAGCGTCTTTTGAGACTGAAGCTTTCTTT. This sequence encodes CASKASFETEAFF.

The chain carries TRBV6-1 and TRBJ2-1; D is possibly TRBD1 (6 bases). The length of the CDR3 is 17 residues. Germline assignment: CDR1 MNHNS and CDR2 SASEGT. V gave up 2 bases and J gave up 3 bases, with 17 bases separating them. The CDR3 bases are TGTGCCAGCAGTGAAATGTTAGGACAGAAACACTACAATGAGCAGTTCTTC. Its translation is CASSEMLGQKHYNEQFF.

The chain joins TRBV7-8 to TRBJ2-1; 12 bases agree with TRBD2. The CDR3 contains 18 residues. J lost 1 base, V lost 3 bases, and 7 bases had no gene match. Germline CDR1 and CDR2: SGHVS and FQNEAQ. CDR3: CASSFVASGRVSYNEQFF. The CDR3 coding sequence is TGTGCCAGCAGCTTTGTCGCTAGCGGGAGGGTATCCTACAATGAGCAGTTCTTC.

The CDR3 region is CAWSGRANTEAFF. CDR3 nucleotides: TGTGCCTGGAGTGGAAGAGCGAACACTGAAGCTTTCTTT. The chain has TRBV30 and TRBJ1-1; the D is unclear. Germline V gives CDR1 GTSNPN, CDR2 SVGIG (reference sequence). Trimming pared 1 base from V and 1 base from J, leaving 7 bases between. The CDR3 extends over 13 amino acids. Based on the CDR3 plus reference TRBV30 and TRBJ1-1, the full variable domain is SQTIHQWPATLVQPVGSPLSLECTVEGTSNPNLYWYRQAAGRGLQLLFYSVGIGQISSEVPQNLSASRPQDRQFILSSKKLLLSDSGFYLCAWSGRANTEAFFGQGTRLTVV.

The genes are TRBV5-5 and TRBJ2-5, with D unresolved. V lost 4 bases and J 3 bases, leaving 13 bases between the germline ends. CDR1 is SGHKS and CDR2 is YYEKEE in the germline V gene (reference sequence). CDR3 size: 14 residues. The CDR3 protein is CASSTPIAEETQYF. CDR3 in DNA: TGTGCCAGCAGCACGCCGATAGCTGAAGAGACCCAGTACTTC.

The gene calls are TRBV2 and TRBJ2-5; possible D gene TRBD2, 7 bases. This CDR3 comprises 15 residues. Germline CDR1 SNHLY, CDR2 FYNNEI. V was trimmed by 6 bases and J by 11 bases, leaving 25 bases between them. CDR3 nucleotides: TGTGCCAGCAGGCCCCTTCAGGGGACTACAAGGCGACAGTACTTC. Translation gives CASRPLQGTTRRQYF.

This clone was picked up a small number of times. The V and J genes are TRBV2 and TRBJ2-3, with 7 bases fitting TRBD2. Losses at the gene ends were 8 bases for V and 5 bases for J; bases not matched to a gene: 10. This CDR3 is 14 amino acids long. Per the germline V gene, CDR1 is SNHLY and CDR2 is FYNNEI. The CDR3: CASGLAGVIDTQYF. In DNA form, the CDR3 reads TGTGCCAGCGGCTTGGCGGGAGTGATAGATACGCAGTATTTT.

The genes are TRBV6-1 and TRBJ2-2, with TRBD2 identical over 8 bases. Trimming cost V 8 bases and J 6 bases; bases outside gene matches: 8. CDR3 length: 14 amino acids. Germline CDR1 reads MNHNS; CDR2 reads SASEGT. CDR3 nucleotide sequence: TGTGCCAGCCCAGCGGGAGTACCCGCCGGGGAGCTGTTTTTT. As protein: CASPAGVPAGELFF.

CDR3 bases: TGCGCCAGCAGCCAAGGGGGAGTAAGTGAGCAGTTCTTC. Protein product: CASSQGGVSEQFF. V gene TRBV4-3 combines with J gene TRBJ2-1, with D perhaps TRBD2 (5 bases). Trimming took off 1 base at V and 9 bases at J, with 10 bases between the two ends. Germline V CDR1 and CDR2: LGHNA, YSLEER. This CDR3 region has 13 residues.

The rearrangement uses TRBV2 and TRBJ2-7, with D perhaps TRBD2 (6 bases). The CDR3 has 13 residues. Germline CDR1 SNHLY, CDR2 FYNNEI. V gave up 5 bases and J gave up 0 bases, with 8 bases separating them. In DNA, the CDR3 is TGTGCCAGCAGTATAGCGGCCTCCTACGAGCAGTACTTC. Residues: CASSIAASYEQYF.

The J gene is TRBJ1-1, the V gene TRBV28; D uncertain. This CDR3 is 11 amino acids long. Germline assignment: CDR1 MDHEN and CDR2 SYDVKM. The CDR3 nucleotides are TGTGGAGTACGTAGAAACACTGAAGCTTTCTTT. It is translated as CGVRRNTEAFF. The variable domain in full, with the rest retrieved from reference TRBV28 and TRBJ1-1, is DVKVTQSSRYLVKRTGEKVFLECVQDMDHENMFWYRQDPGLGLRLIYFSYDVKMKEKGDIPEGYSVSREKKERFSLILESASTNQTSMYLCGVRRNTEAFFGQGTRLTVV.

This sequence joins TRBV19 and TRBJ1-2, with D unclear. The CDR3 has 14 amino acids. The germline V and J ends were trimmed by 7 bases and 4 bases, with 16 bases remaining between them. Germline V gene sequence: CDR1 LNHDA, CDR2 SQIVND (reference sequence). The CDR3 loop reads CASKREGHGYGYTF. CDR3 nucleotide sequence: TGTGCCAGTAAGCGGGAAGGGCACGGCTATGGCTACACCTTC.

The chain carries TRBV9 and TRBJ1-5; 7 positions agree with TRBD1. CDR1 is SGDLS, CDR2 YYNGEE, per germline. V lost 4 bases, J lost 5 bases, and 6 bases stayed unmatched. There are 14 residues in the CDR3. This chain's CDR3 is CASSPDTGDQPQHF. The CDR3 DNA is TGTGCCAGCAGCCCAGATACAGGGGATCAGCCCCAGCATTTT. Supplemented by reference TRBV9 and TRBJ1-5, the full variable domain reads DSGVTQTPKHLITATGQRVTLRCSPRSGDLSVYWYQQSLDQGLQFLIQYYNGEERAKGNILERFSAQQFPDLHSELNLSSLELGDSALYFCASSPDTGDQPQHFGDGTRLSIL.

The V call is TRBV6-1, the J call TRBJ1-2; 8 nucleotides align to TRBD1. With V trimmed by 7 bases and J by 7 bases, 5 bases remained unmatched. CDR3 length equals 12 residues. Germline V CDR1 and CDR2: MNHNS, SASEGT. For the CDR3, the DNA is TGTGCCAGCATTCAGGGGGCGGTTGGCTACACCTTC. Protein sequence: CASIQGAVGYTF.

CDR3 DNA: TGTGCCAGCAGACTCGGTGGGACAGGGGGAAAGACCCAGTACTTC. It specifies CASRLGGTGGKTQYF. This chain connects TRBV27 to TRBJ2-5; 11 positions match TRBD1. This CDR3 is 15 amino acids long. The germline V gene encodes CDR1 MNHEY and CDR2 SMNVEV (reference sequence). The V segment lost 6 bases and the J segment 6 bases; nucleotides outside the gene matches: 9.

This clone appeared once. The rearrangement uses TRBV6-1 and TRBJ2-1; D is ambiguous. This CDR3 is 16 amino acids long. Germline V CDR1 and CDR2: MNHNS, SASEGT. V was shortened by 2 bases and J by 4 bases, with 15 bases between the two germline ends. CDR3 bases: TGTGCCAGCAGTGAATCACTCACCAAAAATTACAATGAGCAGTTCTTC. As protein: CASSESLTKNYNEQFF.

V and J are TRBV9 and TRBJ1-6; D not resolved. V gave up 3 bases and J gave up 5 bases, with 3 bases separating them. This CDR3 comprises 12 residues. Germline V gene lookup returns CDR1 SGDLS and CDR2 YYNGEE. The CDR3 nucleotides are TGTGCCAGCAGCGCCGATAATTCACCCCTCCACTTT. Translating gives CASSADNSPLHF.

V gene TRBV27 combines with J gene TRBJ1-6, with D possibly being TRBD1 (6 bases). CDR3 length: 16 residues. The V gene's germline CDR1 is MNHEY and CDR2 SMNVEV (reference sequence). V lost 8 bases, J lost 0 bases, and 14 bases lay in between. The DNA for the CDR3 is TGTGCCAGCGGCGGGGGGCTCAGCTCCTATAATTCACCCCTCCACTTT. This encodes CASGGGLSSYNSPLHF.

V gene TRBV7-3 combines with J gene TRBJ1-5; D might be TRBD1 (6 bases). This CDR3 is built from 15 residues. Germline CDR1 is SGHTA and CDR2 is FQGTGA. Trimming took off 0 bases at V and 0 bases at J, with 6 bases between the two ends. In nucleotides, the CDR3 is TGTGCCAGCAGCTTAACAGGGGGTAGCAATCAGCCCCAGCATTTT. Protein sequence: CASSLTGGSNQPQHF.